These T cell receptor beta chains were read from a single sample in a study of blood T cell repertoires in COVID-19. Libraries were prepared by immunoSEQ multiplex PCR; TCRdb keeps only in-frame clonotypes and omits some of them. The sample lists over 120,000 clones, more than 75% occurring once. Input material: peripheral blood. These receptors all stem from a human donor with acute or convalescent COVID-19. The donor label of this sample is uncertain. Both conserved end residues are part of each CDR3. The D gene is left open where the match is weak. Not all rows give a size; the values are once, few, many and, for expanded clones, a class.

len: 16; v_gene: TRBV28; j_gene: TRBJ1-2; d_gene: TRBD1; abundance: NA; CDR3nt: TGTGCCAGCAGTTTCCCCGAGACAGGGAGCTCCTATGGCTACACCTTC; CDR3aa: CASSFPETGSSYGYTF
len: 16; v_gene: TRBV28; j_gene: TRBJ2-4; d_gene: TRBD1; abundance: NA; CDR3nt: TGTGCCAGCAGTTTATTTGGACAGGGGTCCAAAAACATTCAGTACTTC; CDR3aa: CASSLFGQGSKNIQYF
len: 16; v_gene: TRBV5-4; j_gene: TRBJ2-3; d_gene: TRBD2; abundance: NA; CDR3nt: TGTGCCAGCAGCTTGCTGACTAGCGCGTCCACAGATACGCAGTATTTT; CDR3aa: CASSLLTSASTDTQYF
len: 15; v_gene: TRBV7-3; j_gene: TRBJ2-2; d_gene: NA; abundance: NA; CDR3nt: TGTGCCAGCAGCTTATTAGGCAGGAGGACCGGGGAGCTGTTTTTT; CDR3aa: CASSLLGRRTGELFF
len: 14; v_gene: TRBV19; j_gene: TRBJ2-1; d_gene: NA; abundance: NA; CDR3nt: TGTGCCAGTAGTGCCGGGACTCCCTACAATGAGCAGTTCTTC; CDR3aa: CASSAGTPYNEQFF
len: 17; v_gene: TRBV3-1/TRBV3-2; j_gene: TRBJ2-4; d_gene: TRBD2; abundance: NA; CDR3nt: TGTGCCAGCAGCCACAGTTCTAGCGGCGTAGCCAAAAACATTCAGTACTTC; CDR3aa: CASSHSSSGVAKNIQYF
len: 15; v_gene: TRBV28; j_gene: TRBJ2-7; d_gene: NA; abundance: once; CDR3nt: TGTGCCAGCAGTTTCCCTCGCCCCCAGGGGCAGGAGCAGTACTTC; CDR3aa: CASSFPRPQGQEQYF
len: 14; v_gene: TRBV11-2; j_gene: TRBJ1-4; d_gene: NA; abundance: NA; CDR3nt: TGTGCCAGCAGCCCGGGGGGAACTAATGAAAAACTGTTTTTT; CDR3aa: CASSPGGTNEKLFF
len: 15; v_gene: TRBV19; j_gene: TRBJ2-3; d_gene: NA; abundance: NA; CDR3nt: TGTGCCAGTCACAGGACCCTAAGAAACACAGATACGCAGTATTTT; CDR3aa: CASHRTLRNTDTQYF
len: 12; v_gene: TRBV10-3; j_gene: TRBJ1-1; d_gene: NA; abundance: NA; CDR3nt: TGTGCCGCGGGAGATTGGGAAACTGAAGCTTTCTTT; CDR3aa: CAAGDWETEAFF
len: 11; v_gene: TRBV12-3/TRBV12-4; j_gene: TRBJ1-1; d_gene: NA; abundance: few; CDR3nt: TGTGCCAGCAGTTTGCAGGGTAGGGCTTTCTTT; CDR3aa: CASSLQGRAFF
len: 12; v_gene: TRBV3-1/TRBV3-2; j_gene: TRBJ2-7; d_gene: NA; abundance: NA; CDR3nt: TGTGCCAGCAGCCGCGGGACCTACGAGCAGTACTTC; CDR3aa: CASSRGTYEQYF
len: 15; v_gene: TRBV4-1; j_gene: TRBJ1-4; d_gene: NA; abundance: NA; CDR3nt: TGCGCCAGCAGCCTTTCTCCCAGTGACTTCGAAAAACTGTTTTTT; CDR3aa: CASSLSPSDFEKLFF
len: 13; v_gene: TRBV10-3; j_gene: TRBJ1-4; d_gene: TRBD1; abundance: NA; CDR3nt: TGTGCCTCAACGGGACAGGCTAATGAAAAACTGTTTTTT; CDR3aa: CASTGQANEKLFF
len: 14; v_gene: TRBV27; j_gene: TRBJ1-2; d_gene: TRBD1; abundance: NA; CDR3nt: TGTGCCAGCAGTCTTGCCGGGACAGGGCATGGCTACACCTTC; CDR3aa: CASSLAGTGHGYTF
len: 13; v_gene: TRBV12-3/TRBV12-4; j_gene: TRBJ1-2; d_gene: NA; abundance: few; CDR3nt: TGTGCCAGCAGTTTAGAGCTCCCCTATGGCTACACCTTC; CDR3aa: CASSLELPYGYTF
len: 14; v_gene: TRBV30; j_gene: TRBJ1-2; d_gene: TRBD1; abundance: few; CDR3nt: TGTGCCTGGACCTCCTTGAGACAGGGGCTCGGCTACACCTTC; CDR3aa: CAWTSLRQGLGYTF
len: 15; v_gene: TRBV5-4; j_gene: TRBJ2-7; d_gene: NA; abundance: NA; CDR3nt: TGTGCCAGCAGCTTGCCTGCGGGGAATCCCTACGAGCAGTACTTC; CDR3aa: CASSLPAGNPYEQYF
len: 14; v_gene: TRBV2; j_gene: TRBJ1-2; d_gene: NA; abundance: NA; CDR3nt: TGTGCCAGCAGTGAAACTAGGCAGGAGTATGGCTACACCTTC; CDR3aa: CASSETRQEYGYTF
len: 16; v_gene: TRBV6-5; j_gene: TRBJ2-3; d_gene: TRBD2; abundance: NA; CDR3nt: TGTGCCAGCAGTTACGGGGGGACTAGTGGCACAGATACGCAGTATTTT; CDR3aa: CASSYGGTSGTDTQYF
len: 14; v_gene: TRBV10-3; j_gene: TRBJ2-7; d_gene: TRBD1; abundance: NA; CDR3nt: TGTGCCATCAGGGCCCGGACAGGCGGATCCGAGCAGTACTTC; CDR3aa: CAIRARTGGSEQYF
len: 13; v_gene: TRBV19; j_gene: TRBJ2-5; d_gene: NA; abundance: NA; CDR3nt: TGTGCCAGTAGTCCCGATCCGGGAGAGACCCAGTACTTC; CDR3aa: CASSPDPGETQYF
len: 16; v_gene: TRBV7-2; j_gene: TRBJ2-2; d_gene: TRBD2; abundance: NA; CDR3nt: TGTGCCAGCAGTCAAAGCGGGGTTTCGAACACCGGGGAGCTGTTTTTT; CDR3aa: CASSQSGVSNTGELFF
len: 15; v_gene: TRBV7-9; j_gene: TRBJ1-4; d_gene: TRBD1; abundance: NA; CDR3nt: TGTGCCAGCCAAGGGGGCGCGGCAACTAATGAAAAACTGTTTTTT; CDR3aa: CASQGGAATNEKLFF